Each of the 26 T cell receptor beta chains below was sequenced from the same sample in a study of technical replicates of blood from several donors. Some clones are missing from TCRdb's copy, which holds only in-frame ones; the method was immunoSEQ multiplex PCR. The sample has 80,000 to 95,000 clones, approximately 93% seen once; the top ten hold approximately 0.24%. The sample taken for sequencing was T cells isolated from PBMCs. The receptors derive from a human donor in good health.

The chain recombines TRBV9 with TRBJ2-1; the match to TRBD2 covers 8 bases. CDR1 and CDR2 (germline): SGDLS, YYNGEE. J lost 7 bases, V lost 4 bases, and 13 bases had no gene match. The CDR3 is 16 amino acids. CDR3: CASSLLTSALANEQFF. The CDR3 bases are TGTGCCAGCAGCTTACTGACTAGCGCCCTGGCGAATGAGCAGTTCTTC.

The chain employs TRBV6-1 and TRBJ2-3; D is ambiguous. There are 12 residues in the CDR3. Trimming left V 4 bases short and J 8 bases short, with 10 bases between. Germline assignment: CDR1 MNHNS and CDR2 SASEGT. The CDR3 nucleotides are TGTGCCAGCAGTGGCCCTAGGTTTACGCAGTATTTT. This translates into CASSGPRFTQYF.

V and J are TRBV18 and TRBJ1-4; D gene unclear. Trimming took off 6 bases at V and 5 bases at J, with 10 bases between the two ends. The germline gives CDR1 KGHSH, CDR2 LQKENI. The CDR3 is made up of 13 amino acids. The CDR3 sequence is CASSHGENEKLFF. The CDR3 DNA follows: TGTGCCAGCTCCCACGGGGAGAATGAAAAACTGTTTTTT.

This chain uses TRBV9 with TRBJ1-3, with 10 bases identical to TRBD1. J was trimmed by 9 bases and V by 4 bases; bases with no gene match: 7. The CDR3 totals 14 residues. Germline V gives CDR1 SGDLS, CDR2 YYNGEE. CDR3 residues: CASSQTGGDRTIYF. The CDR3 coding sequence is TGTGCCAGCAGCCAGACAGGGGGCGATCGCACCATATATTTT. The whole variable domain, remainder taken from reference TRBV9 and TRBJ1-3, is DSGVTQTPKHLITATGQRVTLRCSPRSGDLSVYWYQQSLDQGLQFLIQYYNGEERAKGNILERFSAQQFPDLHSELNLSSLELGDSALYFCASSQTGGDRTIYFGEGSWLTVV.

V is TRBV5-4 and J is TRBJ2-5, with 8 bases aligning to TRBD2. The CDR3 runs to 14 residues. CDR1 is SGHNT, CDR2 YYREEE, per germline (reference sequence). Trimming at V came to 2 bases and at J to 7 bases, leaving 7 bases not matched to a gene. For the CDR3, the DNA is TGTGCCAGCAGCTTCGGGCGGGAGGAGGGGACCCAGTACTTC. It encodes CASSFGREEGTQYF.

The CDR3 protein is CASSGPSRTETVGSNQPQHF. The CDR3 DNA sequence: TGTGCCAGCAGTGGACCCTCCCGGACAGAAACGGTAGGGAGCAATCAGCCCCAGCATTTT. The chain is built from TRBV2 and TRBJ1-5; perhaps TRBD1 as D (6 bases). V dropped 4 bases and J dropped 1 base, with 26 bases sitting between them. The germline gives CDR1 SNHLY, CDR2 FYNNEI. The CDR3 extends over 20 amino acids.

This chain connects TRBV30 to TRBJ1-2; a possible D gene is TRBD1 (6 bases). The CDR3 is 14 amino acids. V shed 4 bases and J shed 4 bases, with 16 bases lying between them. Germline-derived CDR1 and CDR2 are GTSNPN and SVGIG (reference sequence). The CDR3 bases are TGTGCCTGGACCCCCCGGGGGGCGAGCTATGGCTACACCTTC. It translates to CAWTPRGASYGYTF. Variable domain in full (rest from reference TRBV30 and TRBJ1-2): SQTIHQWPATLVQPVGSPLSLECTVEGTSNPNLYWYRQAAGRGLQLLFYSVGIGQISSEVPQNLSASRPQDRQFILSSKKLLLSDSGFYLCAWTPRGASYGYTFGSGTRLTVV.

The chain links TRBV4-2 to TRBJ2-5; a weak D match, TRBD2 (6 bases). The V and J ends lost 0 bases and 5 bases respectively, with 19 bases between them. Germline V gives CDR1 LGHNA, CDR2 YNFKEQ. This CDR3 has 17 residues. The CDR3 is CASSQDGLASGGETQYF. In nucleotides, the CDR3 is TGTGCCAGCAGCCAAGACGGGCTAGCGAGTGGGGGGGAGACCCAGTACTTC.

V gene TRBV10-3 combines with J gene TRBJ2-3; D is possibly TRBD2 (6 bases). CDR1 is ENHRY and CDR2 is SYGVKD in the germline V gene. Trimming removed 6 bases at V and 4 bases at J, with 11 bases between. The CDR3 covers 13 residues. CDR3 amino acids: CAIRPPGADTQYF. The CDR3 DNA follows: TGTGCCATCAGACCACCGGGGGCAGATACGCAGTATTTT.

The chain uses TRBV9 and TRBJ1-1; D unresolved. CDR3 length: 13 residues. The V gene lost 1 base and the J gene lost 4 bases, with 8 bases spanning the gap. Germline lookup yields CDR1 SGDLS and CDR2 YYNGEE. The chain's CDR3 is CASSVTGSTEAFF. The CDR3 DNA follows: TGTGCCAGCAGCGTAACGGGAAGCACTGAAGCTTTCTTT.

The chain uses TRBV11-2 and TRBJ2-3; TRBD2 matches 9 bases. V shed 3 bases and J 9 bases; nucleotides not matched to a gene: 19. The CDR3 has 18 amino acids. Germline CDR1 and CDR2: SGHAT and FQNNGV. In nucleotides, the CDR3 is TGTGCCAGCAGCTTCTGGTTACCGGGACTAGCAGGACCGCGGACGCAGTATTTT. It is translated as CASSFWLPGLAGPRTQYF.

This chain links TRBV11-2 with TRBJ2-5, with 11 nucleotides matching TRBD2. Germline V lookup: CDR1 SGHAT, CDR2 FQNNGV. Trimming cost V 1 base and J 2 bases; bases outside gene matches: 9. The CDR3 is made up of 18 amino acids. For the CDR3, the DNA is TGTGCCAGCAGCTTAGGACTAGCGGGGATCCTAAAACAAGAGACCCAGTACTTC. Protein: CASSLGLAGILKQETQYF.

V and J are TRBV7-9 and TRBJ2-3; D possibly corresponds to TRBD1 (5 bases). The CDR3 has 16 residues. Trimming shortened V by 1 base and J by 5 bases, and 16 bases separated the two germline ends. Germline CDR1 is SEHNR and CDR2 is FQNEAQ (reference sequence). The CDR3 sequence: CASSLDRTARGDTQYF. CDR3 sequence (DNA): TGTGCCAGCAGCTTAGATAGGACGGCAAGGGGAGATACGCAGTATTTT.

This sequence joins TRBV13 and TRBJ2-1, with 15 bases aligning to TRBD2. Trimming cost V 5 bases and J 5 bases; bases outside gene matches: 4. This CDR3 contains 16 residues. The V gene's germline CDR1 is PRHDT and CDR2 FYEKMQ (reference sequence). As DNA, the CDR3 is TGTGCCAGCAGCCCAGGACTAGCGGGAGGGAACAATGAGCAGTTCTTC. Its protein is CASSPGLAGGNNEQFF. The entire variable domain, with the rest obtained from reference TRBV13 and TRBJ2-1, is as follows: AAGVIQSPRHLIKEKRETATLKCYPIPRHDTVYWYQQGPGQDPQFLISFYEKMQSDKGSIPDRFSAQQFSDYHSELNMSSLELGDSALYFCASSPGLAGGNNEQFFGPGTRLTVL.

This sequence joins TRBV30 and TRBJ2-3; D might be TRBD1 (5 bases). The CDR3 runs to 15 residues. The germline gives CDR1 GTSNPN, CDR2 SVGIG (reference sequence). The V gene lost 6 bases and the J gene lost 1 base, with 17 bases spanning the gap. The CDR3 nucleotides are TGTGCCTGCCCTTTACCGGGCAGGGGCACAGATACGCAGTATTTT. Translated: CACPLPGRGTDTQYF.

The chain links TRBV6-5 to TRBJ2-1, with 11 bases lining up with TRBD2. This CDR3 has 15 residues. J lost 8 bases, V lost 2 bases, and 5 bases had no gene match. Germline CDR1 is MNHEY and CDR2 is SVGAGI. The CDR3, as DNA: TGTGCCAGCAGTTACGAGGGTAGCGGGGGGGATGAGCAGTTCTTC. Encoded protein: CASSYEGSGGDEQFF.

This clone appeared once. The chain joins TRBV18 to TRBJ2-7; TRBD1 agrees at 7 bases. Trimming removed 3 bases from V and 3 bases from J; junction bases left unmatched: 8. Per the germline V gene, CDR1 is KGHSH and CDR2 is LQKENI. The CDR3 is 15 residues long. CDR3 loop: CASSPHAGDSYEQYF. CDR3 nucleotides: TGTGCCAGCTCACCGCACGCCGGGGACAGCTACGAGCAGTACTTC.

The rearrangement joins TRBV6-5 to TRBJ2-6, with a tentative D call TRBD2 (5 bases). This CDR3 comprises 16 residues. V was trimmed by 3 bases and J by 4 bases, leaving 13 bases between them. The germline CDR1 and CDR2 sequences are MNHEY and SVGAGI. The CDR3 reads CASSYKGRGGANVLTF. The CDR3 DNA sequence: TGTGCCAGCAGTTATAAGGGTCGGGGAGGGGCCAACGTCCTGACTTTC.

The chain recombines TRBV11-2 with TRBJ2-4; D unresolved. The ends were cut back, 1 base at V and 11 bases at J, with 18 bases in the middle. CDR3 length equals 15 residues. The V gene's germline CDR1 is SGHAT and CDR2 FQNNGV. CDR3 residues: CASSLAFSPTYFQYF. The CDR3 nucleotides read TGTGCCAGCAGCTTAGCGTTTAGCCCGACCTATTTTCAGTACTTC.

V gene TRBV7-9 combines with J gene TRBJ1-3; D is undetermined. V was shortened by 0 bases and J by 6 bases, with 9 bases between the two germline ends. Germline loops: CDR1 SEHNR, CDR2 FQNEAQ (reference sequence). The CDR3 sequence is 14 residues long. CDR3 region: CASSLAGGLNTIYF. The CDR3 region has the DNA TGTGCCAGCAGCTTAGCGGGAGGGTTAAACACCATATATTTT.

The J gene is TRBJ2-7, the V gene TRBV29-1; no clear D. CDR3 length: 13 residues. Germline CDR1 SQVTM, CDR2 ANQGSEA. V was clipped by 6 bases and J by 0 bases, with 12 bases between them. For the CDR3, the DNA is TGCAGCGTATTCACGGTGAGCTCCTACGAGCAGTACTTC. It yields the protein CSVFTVSSYEQYF.

This clone was counted a single time. The chain has TRBV19 and TRBJ2-1; TRBD2 agrees at 14 bases. The CDR3 runs to 17 residues. V gave up 9 bases and J gave up 4 bases; unmatched junction bases: 11. Germline assignment: CDR1 LNHDA and CDR2 SQIVND (reference sequence). CDR3 amino acids: CASGLGTSGSRYNEQFF. In DNA form, the CDR3 reads TGTGCCAGCGGCTTAGGGACTAGCGGGAGCCGTTACAATGAGCAGTTCTTC.

The gene calls are TRBV4-1 and TRBJ2-1, with 9 bases that match TRBD2. The CDR3 has 16 amino acids. Germline CDR1 MGHRA, CDR2 YSYEKL. With 1 base clipped from V and 4 bases from J, the junction kept 5 bases outside the gene matches. The CDR3 reads CASSQGPSGAYNEQFF. CDR3 bases: TGCGCCAGCAGCCAAGGTCCTAGCGGGGCTTACAATGAGCAGTTCTTC.

This clone has a single count. The chain uses TRBV5-6 and TRBJ2-2, with 7 bases aligning to TRBD1. This CDR3 comprises 16 residues. V lost 4 bases to trimming and J lost 1 base; unmatched junction nucleotides: 7. Germline CDR1 reads SGHDT; CDR2 reads YYEEEE. CDR3: CASSQPGQLNTGELFF. Here the CDR3 DNA reads TGTGCCAGCAGCCAGCCGGGACAGCTGAACACCGGGGAGCTGTTTTTT.

The chain links TRBV6-5 to TRBJ1-2; TRBD1 matches 7 bases. CDR1 and CDR2 (germline): MNHEY, SVGAGI. This CDR3 is built from 14 residues. With 6 bases clipped from V and 2 bases from J, the junction kept 6 bases outside the gene matches. CDR3 sequence (DNA): TGTGCCAGCAGATCTGAGGGACAGAACTATGGCTACACCTTC. As protein: CASRSEGQNYGYTF.

This chain links TRBV10-3 with TRBJ2-6; 7 bases are a match to TRBD1. The J segment lost 0 bases and the V segment lost 4 bases, leaving 3 bases of the junction unmatched. Germline V gene sequence: CDR1 ENHRY, CDR2 SYGVKD. The CDR3 spans 16 residues. As DNA, the CDR3 is TGTGCCATCAGTGGGACAGGCCGCTCTGGGGCCAACGTCCTGACTTTC. It codes for CAISGTGRSGANVLTF.